This TCR beta chain appears in the sequencing data of a study of blood T cell repertoires in COVID-19. Method: immunoSEQ multiplex PCR; TCRdb's copy keeps in-frame clones and lacks some. The repertoire holds under 200,000 clones, with roughly 87% as singletons. Germline loops: CDR1 KGHDR, CDR2 SFDVKD. The CDR3 has 14 residues. The ends lost 4 bases at V and 9 bases at J; junction bases unmatched: 6. Sequencing was carried out using peripheral blood. The source of this sequence is a man aged 60 to 75 with active or convalescent COVID-19. V and J are TRBV24-1 and TRBJ2-1, with 9 bases identical to TRBD2. The CDR3 here is CATSEPAGGFEQFF. In nucleotides, the CDR3 is TGTGCCACCAGTGAGCCAGCGGGGGGATTTGAGCAGTTCTTC.